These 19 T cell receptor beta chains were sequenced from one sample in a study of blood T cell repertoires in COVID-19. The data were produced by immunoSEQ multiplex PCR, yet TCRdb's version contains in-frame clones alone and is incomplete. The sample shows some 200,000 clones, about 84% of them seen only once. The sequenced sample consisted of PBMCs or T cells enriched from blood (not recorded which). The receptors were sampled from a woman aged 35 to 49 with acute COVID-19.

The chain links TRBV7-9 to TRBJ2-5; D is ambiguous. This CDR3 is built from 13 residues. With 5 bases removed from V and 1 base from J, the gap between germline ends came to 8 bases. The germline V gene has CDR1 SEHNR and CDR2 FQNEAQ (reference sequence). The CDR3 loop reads CASSLNSQETQYF. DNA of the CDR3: TGTGCCAGCAGCCTAAACTCCCAAGAGACCCAGTACTTC.

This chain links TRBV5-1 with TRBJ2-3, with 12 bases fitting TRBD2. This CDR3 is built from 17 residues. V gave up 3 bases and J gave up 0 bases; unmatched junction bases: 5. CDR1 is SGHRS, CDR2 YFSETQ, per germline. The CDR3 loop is CASSYAGTSGSTDTQYF. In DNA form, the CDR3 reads TGCGCCAGCAGCTACGCCGGGACTAGCGGGAGCACAGATACGCAGTATTTT.

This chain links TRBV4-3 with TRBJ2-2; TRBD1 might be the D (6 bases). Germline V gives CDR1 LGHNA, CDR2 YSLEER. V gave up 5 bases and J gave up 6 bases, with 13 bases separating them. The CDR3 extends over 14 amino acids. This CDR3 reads CASSFRQGSGELFF. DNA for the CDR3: TGCGCCAGCAGCTTCCGTCAGGGGTCCGGGGAGCTGTTTTTT.

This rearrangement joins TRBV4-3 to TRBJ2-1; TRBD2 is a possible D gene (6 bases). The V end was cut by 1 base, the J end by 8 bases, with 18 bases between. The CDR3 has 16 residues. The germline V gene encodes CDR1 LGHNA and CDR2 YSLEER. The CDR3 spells CASSQGDWGVGDEQFF. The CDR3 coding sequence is TGCGCCAGCAGCCAAGGGGATTGGGGGGTAGGGGATGAGCAGTTCTTC.

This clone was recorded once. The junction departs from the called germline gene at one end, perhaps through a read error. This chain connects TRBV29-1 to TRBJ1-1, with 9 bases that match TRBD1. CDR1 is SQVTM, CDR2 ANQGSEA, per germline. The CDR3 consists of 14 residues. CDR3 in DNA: TGCAGCGTTAAAGACAGGGGGGTGAACACTGAAGCTTTCTTT. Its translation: CSVKDRGVNTEAFF.

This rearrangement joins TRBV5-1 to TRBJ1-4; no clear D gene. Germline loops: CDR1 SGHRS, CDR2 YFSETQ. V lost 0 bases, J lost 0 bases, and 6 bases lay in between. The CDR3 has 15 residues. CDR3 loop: CASSLARATNEKLFF. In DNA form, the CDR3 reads TGCGCCAGCAGCTTGGCCCGGGCAACTAATGAAAAACTGTTTTTT. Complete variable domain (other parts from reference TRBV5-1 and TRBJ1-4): KAGVTQTPRYLIKTRGQQVTLSCSPISGHRSVSWYQQTPGQGLQFLFEYFSETQRNKGNFPGRFSGRQFSNSRSEMNVSTLELGDSALYLCASSLARATNEKLFFGSGTQLSVL.

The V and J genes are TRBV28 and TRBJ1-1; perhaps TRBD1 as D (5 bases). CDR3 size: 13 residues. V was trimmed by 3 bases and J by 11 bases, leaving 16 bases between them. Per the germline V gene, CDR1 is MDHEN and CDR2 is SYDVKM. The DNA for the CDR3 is TGTGCCAGCAGTTTTAGGAGGGGAGTGAAGGCTTTCTTT. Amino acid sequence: CASSFRRGVKAFF.

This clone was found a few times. CDR3 in amino acids: CASSSHRDRATEAFF. The CDR3 coding sequence is TGTGCCAGCAGCTCACACAGGGACAGGGCGACTGAAGCTTTCTTT. The chain is built from TRBV9 and TRBJ1-1; 9 bases are shared with TRBD1. Germline V gene sequence: CDR1 SGDLS, CDR2 YYNGEE. V dropped 4 bases and J dropped 5; count of bases not matched to a gene: 9. The CDR3 contains 15 residues.

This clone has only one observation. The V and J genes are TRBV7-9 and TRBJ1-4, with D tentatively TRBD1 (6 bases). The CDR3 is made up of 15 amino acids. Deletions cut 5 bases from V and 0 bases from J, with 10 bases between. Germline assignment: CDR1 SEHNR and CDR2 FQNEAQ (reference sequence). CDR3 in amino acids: CASSRQAATNEKLFF. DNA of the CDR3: TGTGCCAGCAGCCGACAGGCTGCAACTAATGAAAAACTGTTTTTT.

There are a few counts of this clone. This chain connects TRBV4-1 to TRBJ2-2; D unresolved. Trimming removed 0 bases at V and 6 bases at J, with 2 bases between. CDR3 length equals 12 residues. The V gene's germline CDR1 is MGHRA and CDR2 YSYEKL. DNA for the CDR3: TGCGCCAGCAGCCAAGACTCCGGGGAGCTGTTTTTT. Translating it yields CASSQDSGELFF.

In DNA form, the CDR3 reads TGTGCCATCAGACCCCTGGCGGGGGGTAACAATGAGCAGTTCTTC. It codes for CAIRPLAGGNNEQFF. The chain joins TRBV10-3 to TRBJ2-1; 8 nucleotides match TRBD2. The CDR3 sequence is 15 residues long. Germline lookup yields CDR1 ENHRY and CDR2 SYGVKD. V lost 6 bases to trimming and J lost 5 bases; unmatched junction nucleotides: 9.

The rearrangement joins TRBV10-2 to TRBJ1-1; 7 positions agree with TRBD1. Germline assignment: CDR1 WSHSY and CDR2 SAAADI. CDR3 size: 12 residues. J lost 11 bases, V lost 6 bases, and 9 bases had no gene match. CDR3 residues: CASREGDREAFF. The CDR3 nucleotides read TGCGCCAGCAGGGAGGGTGACAGGGAGGCTTTCTTT.

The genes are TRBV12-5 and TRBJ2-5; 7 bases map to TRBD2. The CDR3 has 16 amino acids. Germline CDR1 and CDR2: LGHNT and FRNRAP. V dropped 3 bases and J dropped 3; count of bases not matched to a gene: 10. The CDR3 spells CASGFPSLGLEETQYF. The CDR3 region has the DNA TGTGCTAGTGGTTTCCCCTCTCTCGGACTAGAAGAGACCCAGTACTTC.

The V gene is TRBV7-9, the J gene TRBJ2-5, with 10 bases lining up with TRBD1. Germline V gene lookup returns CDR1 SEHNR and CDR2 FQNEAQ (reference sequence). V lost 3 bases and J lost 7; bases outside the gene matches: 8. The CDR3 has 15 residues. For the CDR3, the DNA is TGTGCCAGCAGCTTCTTTGACAGGGGGCATGGGACCCAGTACTTC. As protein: CASSFFDRGHGTQYF. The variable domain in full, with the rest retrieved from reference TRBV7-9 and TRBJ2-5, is DTGVSQNPRHKITKRGQNVTFRCDPISEHNRLYWYRQTLGQGPEFLTYFQNEAQLEKSRLLSDRFSAERPKGSFSTLEIQRTEQGDSAMYLCASSFFDRGHGTQYFGPGTRLLVL.

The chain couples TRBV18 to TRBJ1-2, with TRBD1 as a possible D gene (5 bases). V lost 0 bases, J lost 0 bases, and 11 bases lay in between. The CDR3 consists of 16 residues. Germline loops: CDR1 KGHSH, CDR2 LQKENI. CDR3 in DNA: TGTGCCAGCTCACCACCGGATTGGGGCTCTAACTATGGCTACACCTTC. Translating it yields CASSPPDWGSNYGYTF. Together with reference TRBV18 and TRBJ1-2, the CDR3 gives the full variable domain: NAGVMQNPRHLVRRRGQEARLRCSPMKGHSHVYWYRQLPEEGLKFMVYLQKENIIDESGMPKERFSAEFPKEGPSILRIQQVVRGDSAAYFCASSPPDWGSNYGYTFGSGTRLTVV.

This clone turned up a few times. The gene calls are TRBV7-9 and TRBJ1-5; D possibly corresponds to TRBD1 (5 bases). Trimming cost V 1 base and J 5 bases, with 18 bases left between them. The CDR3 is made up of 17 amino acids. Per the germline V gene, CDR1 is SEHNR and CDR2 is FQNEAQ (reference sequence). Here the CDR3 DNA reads TGTGCCAGCAGCTTAGGGCAGGGAGGCGGTAAGGATCAGCCCCAGCATTTT. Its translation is CASSLGQGGGKDQPQHF.

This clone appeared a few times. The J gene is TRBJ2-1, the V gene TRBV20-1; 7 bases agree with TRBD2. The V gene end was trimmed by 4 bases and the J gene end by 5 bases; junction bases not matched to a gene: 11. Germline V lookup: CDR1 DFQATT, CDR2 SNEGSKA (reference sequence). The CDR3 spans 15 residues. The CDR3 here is CSANEAGRVDNEQFF. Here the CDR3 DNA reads TGCAGTGCTAATGAAGCGGGACGGGTGGACAATGAGCAGTTCTTC.

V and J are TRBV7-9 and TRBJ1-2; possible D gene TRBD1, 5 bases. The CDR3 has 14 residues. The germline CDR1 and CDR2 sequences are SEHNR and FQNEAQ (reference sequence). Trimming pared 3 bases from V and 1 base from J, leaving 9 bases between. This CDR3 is CASSLRQFNYGYTF. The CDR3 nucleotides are TGTGCCAGCAGCTTGCGACAGTTTAACTATGGCTACACCTTC. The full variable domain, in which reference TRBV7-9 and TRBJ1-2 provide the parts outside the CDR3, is DTGVSQNPRHKITKRGQNVTFRCDPISEHNRLYWYRQTLGQGPEFLTYFQNEAQLEKSRLLSDRFSAERPKGSFSTLEIQRTEQGDSAMYLCASSLRQFNYGYTFGSGTRLTVV.

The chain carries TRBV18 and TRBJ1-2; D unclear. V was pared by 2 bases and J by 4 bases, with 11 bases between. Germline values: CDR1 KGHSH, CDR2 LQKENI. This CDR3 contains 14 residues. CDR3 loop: CASSPGGSSYGYTF. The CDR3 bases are TGTGCCAGCTCACCAGGAGGGAGCTCCTATGGCTACACCTTC.